These 16 T cell receptor beta chains originate from one sample sequenced in a study of CD8 T cells in Susac syndrome. Random hexamers served to reverse transcribe roughly 0.5 to 1 ug RNA. TCRdb re-called the immunoSEQ multiplex PCR reads through MiXCR, storing one row per CDR3 protein. The sample holds approximately 180,000 distinct CDR3 sequences; 95% are singletons and the top ten take approximately 0.088%. Sequencing was carried out using CD4+ T cells from PBMCs. Every receptor here comes from a human donor with multiple sclerosis.

This chain joins TRBV20-1 and TRBJ1-4; D is ambiguous. V dropped 1 base and J dropped 6 bases, with 6 bases sitting between them. Germline CDR1 DFQATT, CDR2 SNEGSKA (reference sequence). The CDR3 runs 12 residues. CDR3 bases: TGCAGTGCTAGAGCTGCTGATGAAAAACTGTTTTTT. It is translated as CSARAADEKLFF.

The chain combines TRBV3-1 with TRBJ1-1; D gene ambiguous. Trimming removed 2 bases from V and 4 bases from J, with 11 bases in between. This CDR3 is built from 14 residues. Per the germline V gene, CDR1 is LGHDT and CDR2 is YNNKEL (reference sequence). For the CDR3, the DNA is TGTGCCAGCAGCCAAAGGGAGTTTGGCACTGAAGCTTTCTTT. It translates to CASSQREFGTEAFF.

The rearrangement uses TRBV30 and TRBJ1-5, with D tentatively TRBD1 (5 bases). Germline loops: CDR1 GTSNPN, CDR2 SVGIG (reference sequence). The CDR3 sequence is 14 residues long. V lost 0 bases to trimming and J lost 3 bases, with 9 bases between them. The CDR3 sequence is CAWSVGPTNQPQHF. The CDR3 DNA is TGTGCCTGGAGTGTGGGACCGACCAATCAGCCCCAGCATTTT. The full variable domain, completed using reference TRBV30 and TRBJ1-5, is SQTIHQWPATLVQPVGSPLSLECTVEGTSNPNLYWYRQAAGRGLQLLFYSVGIGQISSEVPQNLSASRPQDRQFILSSKKLLLSDSGFYLCAWSVGPTNQPQHFGDGTRLSIL.

The rearrangement joins TRBV20-1 to TRBJ1-6; D ambiguous. Deletions cut 4 bases from V and 7 bases from J, with 8 bases between. Germline V gives CDR1 DFQATT, CDR2 SNEGSKA (reference sequence). The CDR3 consists of 12 residues. The CDR3 is CSATRTNSPLHF. The CDR3, as DNA: TGCAGTGCTACTCGGACGAATTCACCCCTCCACTTT.

This chain connects TRBV29-1 to TRBJ2-7, with TRBD1 matching over 11 bases. This CDR3 region has 14 residues. Germline CDR1 reads SQVTM; CDR2 reads ANQGSEA. J lost 3 bases, V lost 3 bases, and 4 bases had no gene match. The CDR3 loop is CSVESGTGGYEQYF. The CDR3 DNA sequence: TGCAGCGTTGAGTCCGGGACAGGGGGCTACGAGCAGTACTTC.

The V gene is TRBV20-1, the J gene TRBJ2-3; 8 positions match TRBD2. The CDR3 loop spans 15 amino acids. Trimming cost V 5 bases and J 4 bases; bases outside gene matches: 11. Germline V CDR1 and CDR2: DFQATT, SNEGSKA (reference sequence). In DNA form, the CDR3 reads TGCAGTGCTCAGCGGGGGACTAGGGTACCAGATACGCAGTATTTT. As protein: CSAQRGTRVPDTQYF.

This sequence joins TRBV20-1 and TRBJ2-3, with D tentatively TRBD2 (6 bases). The CDR3 has 14 residues. Germline V lookup: CDR1 DFQATT, CDR2 SNEGSKA (reference sequence). Trimming removed 7 bases at V and 4 bases at J, with 18 bases between. The CDR3 region has the DNA TGCAGTGTCGCCCGGGACTTACTGGCAGATACGCAGTATTTT. Its protein product is CSVARDLLADTQYF.

This clonotype was found once. The rearrangement uses TRBV20-1 and TRBJ2-7; 7 bases map to TRBD1. The CDR3 runs to 14 residues. Germline assignment: CDR1 DFQATT and CDR2 SNEGSKA (reference sequence). Trimming at V came to 8 bases and at J to 2 bases, leaving 12 bases not matched to a gene. The CDR3 nucleotides read TGCAGTTCCATCCCGGGACAGTCAGCCTACGAGCAGTACTTC. This codes for CSSIPGQSAYEQYF.

This chain joins TRBV12-3 or TRBV12-4 and TRBJ2-5; 10 bases are a match to TRBD1. J was trimmed by 2 bases and V by 5 bases; bases with no gene match: 2. This CDR3 has 14 residues. CDR3 bases: TGTGCCAGCAGTCAGGACAGGGGGCAAGAGACCCAGTACTTC. Residues: CASSQDRGQETQYF.

The chain combines TRBV29-1 with TRBJ2-5; TRBD1 or TRBD2 may be the D gene (6 bases each). V was trimmed by 4 bases and J by 4 bases, leaving 13 bases between them. CDR1 is SQVTM and CDR2 is ANQGSEA in the germline V gene. The CDR3 has 13 residues. This chain's CDR3 is CSVAQGGPETQYF. In nucleotides, the CDR3 is TGCAGCGTTGCACAGGGAGGACCAGAGACCCAGTACTTC.

J is TRBJ1-2 and V is TRBV7-2; a possible D gene is TRBD1 (5 bases). Germline CDR1 SGHTA, CDR2 FQGNSA. V lost 5 bases and J lost 8, with 18 bases in between. This CDR3 region has 14 residues. CDR3 loop: CASSPNPQGGGYTF. The CDR3 DNA reads as TGTGCCAGCAGCCCGAACCCCCAGGGAGGAGGCTACACCTTC.

The V and J genes are TRBV5-1 and TRBJ1-1, with a weak D call TRBD1 (6 bases). The V gene lost 4 bases and the J gene lost 8 bases, with 18 bases spanning the gap. Germline values: CDR1 SGHRS, CDR2 YFSETQ. The CDR3 has 14 amino acids. CDR3 region: CASSAGEGDREAFF. CDR3 in DNA: TGCGCCAGCAGCGCGGGTGAAGGTGACAGGGAAGCTTTCTTT.

The chain recombines TRBV19 with TRBJ1-2; D unclear. The germline gives CDR1 LNHDA, CDR2 SQIVND (reference sequence). CDR3 length: 15 residues. V dropped 6 bases and J dropped 4 bases, with 18 bases sitting between them. The DNA of the CDR3 is TGTGCCAGTAGCCTTGAGGCAGATTCCCCCTATGGCTACACCTTC. Translated, it gives CASSLEADSPYGYTF.

The rearrangement uses TRBV7-3 and TRBJ2-7; D unclear. V shed 0 bases and J shed 1 base, with 7 bases lying between them. This CDR3 spans 14 amino acids. The germline CDR1 and CDR2 sequences are SGHTA and FQGTGA. The CDR3 is CASSLTAASYEQYF. CDR3 in DNA: TGTGCCAGCAGCTTAACGGCGGCTTCCTACGAGCAGTACTTC.

V gene TRBV20-1 combines with J gene TRBJ2-1; 11 bases are shared with TRBD2. CDR3 length: 16 amino acids. V lost 3 bases and J lost 7; bases outside the gene matches: 11. Germline lookup yields CDR1 DFQATT and CDR2 SNEGSKA (reference sequence). The DNA for the CDR3 is TGCAGTGCTAGTCGTCCTAGCGGGGGGCCGGGGAATGAGCAGTTCTTC. This gives the protein CSASRPSGGPGNEQFF.

The chain links TRBV30 to TRBJ2-1; the D gene could be TRBD1 or TRBD2 (5 bases each). This CDR3 is built from 12 residues. The V end lost 5 bases, the J end lost 4 bases, and 9 bases lay between the germline ends. From germline, CDR1 is GTSNPN and CDR2 SVGIG (reference sequence). CDR3 nucleotides: TGTGCCTGGGGGACCAATTACAATGAGCAGTTCTTC. It is translated as CAWGTNYNEQFF.